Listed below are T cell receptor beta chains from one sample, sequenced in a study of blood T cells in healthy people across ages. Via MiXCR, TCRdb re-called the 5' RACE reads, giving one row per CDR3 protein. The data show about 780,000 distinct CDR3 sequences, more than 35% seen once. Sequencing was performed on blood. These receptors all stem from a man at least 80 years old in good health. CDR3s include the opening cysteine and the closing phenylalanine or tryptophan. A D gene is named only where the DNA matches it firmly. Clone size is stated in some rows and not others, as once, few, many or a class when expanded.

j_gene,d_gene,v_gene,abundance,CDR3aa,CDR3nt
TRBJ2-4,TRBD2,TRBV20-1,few,CSASPHREGKNIQYF,TGCAGTGCTAGTCCCCATCGGGAGGGCAAAAACATTCAGTACTTC
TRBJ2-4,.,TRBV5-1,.,CASSLDSVGNIQYF,TGCGCCAGCAGCTTGGATAGCGTAGGAAACATTCAGTACTTC
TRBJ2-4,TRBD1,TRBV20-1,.,CSASTTGGGRNIKNIQYF,TGCAGTGCTAGTACTACAGGGGGAGGCCGAAACATCAAAAACATTCAGTACTTC
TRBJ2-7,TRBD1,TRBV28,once,CASSPTSGGFYEQYF,TGTGCCAGCAGCCCTACTTCAGGGGGCTTCTACGAGCAGTACTTC
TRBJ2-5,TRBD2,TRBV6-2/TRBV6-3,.,CASSNPGLAGVETQYF,TGTGCCAGCAGTAATCCGGGACTAGCGGGAGTAGAGACCCAGTACTTC
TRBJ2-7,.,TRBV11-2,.,CASSLGLIGSPSEQYF,TGTGCCAGCAGCTTAGGTTTAATCGGCTCCCCCAGCGAGCAGTACTTC
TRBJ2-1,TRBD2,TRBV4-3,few,CASSQVASGSNEQFF,TGCGCCAGCAGCCAAGTGGCTAGCGGGAGTAATGAGCAGTTCTTC
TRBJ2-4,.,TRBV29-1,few,CSVVIDRGQYF,TGCAGCGTTGTAATAGACCGCGGGCAGTACTTC
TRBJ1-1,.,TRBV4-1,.,CASSQGDRDRTEAFF,TGCGCCAGCAGCCAAGGGGACCGGGATCGGACTGAAGCTTTCTTT
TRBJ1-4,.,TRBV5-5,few,CASGTARDEKLFF,TGTGCCAGCGGCACCGCTCGGGATGAAAAACTGTTTTTT
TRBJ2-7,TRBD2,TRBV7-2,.,CASNSGTSGSIYEQYF,TGTGCCAGCAACTCCGGGACTAGCGGGAGTATTTACGAGCAGTACTTC
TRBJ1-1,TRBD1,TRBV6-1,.,CASRADRGEAFF,TGTGCCAGCAGAGCAGACAGGGGTGAAGCTTTCTTT
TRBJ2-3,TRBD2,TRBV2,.,CASSGLAGSLSLGTDTQYF,TGTGCCAGCAGTGGACTAGCCGGATCCCTTAGCTTGGGAACAGATACGCAGTATTTT
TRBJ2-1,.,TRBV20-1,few,CSTLTPYNEQFF,TGCAGTACTCTTACCCCCTACAATGAGCAGTTCTTC
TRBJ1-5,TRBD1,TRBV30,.,CAWSGGGAEPQHF,TGTGCCTGGAGTGGAGGGGGCGCGGAGCCCCAGCATTTT
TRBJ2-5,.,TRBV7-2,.,CASSFPGAGQQETQYF,TGTGCCAGCAGCTTTCCGGGGGCGGGGCAGCAAGAGACCCAGTACTTC
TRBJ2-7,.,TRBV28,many,CASSLRKDEQYF,TGTGCCAGCAGTTTACGGAAAGACGAGCAGTACTTC
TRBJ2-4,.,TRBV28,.,CATGWGPQNIQYF,TGTGCCACGGGGTGGGGTCCCCAAAACATTCAGTACTTC
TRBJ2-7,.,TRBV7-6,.,CASSRDIEQYF,TGTGCCAGCAGCCGGGACATCGAGCAGTACTTC
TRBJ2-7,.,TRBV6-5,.,CASSYSALGAYEQYF,TGTGCCAGCAGTTACTCGGCGCTCGGGGCTTACGAGCAGTACTTC
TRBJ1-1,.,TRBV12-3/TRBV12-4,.,CASRFYTEAFF,TGTGCCAGCCGTTTTTACACTGAAGCTTTCTTT
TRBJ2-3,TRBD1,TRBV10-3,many,CAIRPGQGGDTQYF,TGTGCCATCAGGCCGGGACAGGGGGGAGATACGCAGTATTTT
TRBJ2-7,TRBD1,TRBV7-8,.,CASSSTTGGPSYEQYF,TGTGCCAGCAGTTCAACGACAGGGGGTCCCTCCTACGAGCAGTACTTC
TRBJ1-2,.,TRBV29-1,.,CSVEDHGDGTF,TGCAGCGTTGAAGATCACGGGGACGGCACCTTC
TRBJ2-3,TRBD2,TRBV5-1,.,CASSEQGSGSTDTQYF,TGCGCCAGCAGCGAACAAGGTAGCGGGAGCACAGATACGCAGTATTTT
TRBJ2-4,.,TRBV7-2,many,CASSTPGLKNIQYF,TGTGCCAGCAGCACACCGGGACTCAAAAACATTCAGTACTTC
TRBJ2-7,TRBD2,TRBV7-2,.,CASSLWSGSPYEQYF,TGTGCCAGCAGCTTATGGAGCGGGAGTCCCTACGAGCAGTACTTC